Listed here are 22 T cell receptor beta chains from one sample, sequenced in a study of breast tumors, draining lymph nodes, adjacent tissues. Breast cancer patients provided tissue from their axillary draining lymph nodes. TCRdb independently ran MiXCR on the multiplex PCR reads; one entry per CDR3 protein. Seen here are 250,000 or so distinct CDR3 sequences, 30% observed once, and the top ten hold around 1.1%. The sequenced material came from axillary lymph node tissue. All receptors derive from a female donor with breast cancer. Some clones in this sample may be carry-over from other donors' samples.

Many counts were recorded for this clonotype. This sequence joins TRBV29-1 and TRBJ2-3, with 12 bases that match TRBD2. Germline values: CDR1 SQVTM, CDR2 ANQGSEA. This CDR3 has 18 amino acids. J lost 3 bases, V lost 7 bases, and 17 bases had no gene match. For the CDR3, the DNA is TGCAGCGCCGATGGGCTAGCGGGAGGGAAAGGGGGAACAGATACGCAGTATTTT. This encodes CSADGLAGGKGGTDTQYF.

Many counts were recorded for this clonotype. This rearrangement joins TRBV5-1 to TRBJ2-1; tentatively, D is TRBD2 (5 bases). The CDR3 is made up of 13 amino acids. Trimming took 4 bases from V and 7 from J, leaving 12 bases between them. The germline V gene has CDR1 SGHRS and CDR2 YFSETQ. The DNA of the CDR3 is TGCGCCAGCAGCCCCGGGGATCAAAATGAGCAGTTCTTC. Amino acids: CASSPGDQNEQFF.

The rearrangement links TRBV19 to TRBJ2-5; 10 bases map to TRBD2. The CDR3 runs 16 residues. V was clipped by 7 bases and J by 4 bases; unmatched bases: 12. Germline assignment: CDR1 LNHDA and CDR2 SQIVND (reference sequence). The chain's CDR3 is CASTGLAGDQGETQYF. The DNA of the CDR3 is TGTGCCAGTACCGGCCTAGCGGGAGACCAGGGAGAGACCCAGTACTTC.

In the case of this clonotype: An end of the junction does not agree with germline; a read error may underlie this. The chain links TRBV7-2 to TRBJ2-1, with a possible D match to TRBD2 (5 bases). The CDR3 extends over 15 amino acids. In germline, CDR1 is SGHTA, CDR2 FQGNSA. CDR3 sequence: CVSSSRISVYNEQFF. CDR3 sequence (DNA): TGTGTCAGCAGCTCCCGGATTAGCGTTTACAATGAGCAGTTCTTC.

This clonotype was observed at least ten times. V is TRBV6-5 and J is TRBJ2-3, with a tentative D call TRBD1 (6 bases). There are 15 residues in the CDR3. V lost 6 bases and J 2 bases, leaving 15 bases between the germline ends. Germline V gives CDR1 MNHEY, CDR2 SVGAGI. CDR3 nucleotide sequence: TGTGCCAGCAGGGGAGTAGGGGGAAACACAGATACGCAGTATTTT. It specifies CASRGVGGNTDTQYF.

This clonotype was picked up one time. Since a much larger clone is just one base distant, this may be a read error. As the CDR3 is not closed by the conserved phenylalanine or tryptophan, this likely results from a read error. V usage is TRBV7-2 and J usage is TRBJ2-3, with a tentative D call TRBD2 (5 bases). Trimming pared 6 bases from V and 4 bases from J, leaving 11 bases between. Germline V gene lookup returns CDR1 SGHTA and CDR2 FQGNSA. The CDR3 has 13 amino acids. The CDR3 spells CASRPGGSDTQYS. DNA of the CDR3: TGTGCCAGCAGACCCGGCGGGTCAGATACGCAGTATTCT.

This clonotype has a count of ten or more. J is TRBJ2-3 and V is TRBV24-1; TRBD2 is a possible D gene (6 bases). V was clipped by 6 bases and J by 1 base, with 13 bases between them. CDR1 is KGHDR and CDR2 is SFDVKD in the germline V gene. This CDR3 is 15 amino acids long. The CDR3 spells CATSWGDGGTDTQYF. The CDR3 DNA is TGTGCCACCAGTTGGGGGGACGGGGGCACAGATACGCAGTATTTT.

This clonotype has a count of ten or more. The chain couples TRBV19 to TRBJ2-3; D not certain. CDR3 length: 12 amino acids. V lost 9 bases and J lost 1, with 8 bases in between. Germline CDR1 LNHDA, CDR2 SQIVND (reference sequence). This CDR3 is CASSIGTDTQYF. The CDR3, as DNA: TGTGCCAGCAGCATCGGCACAGATACGCAGTATTTT. Filled out from reference TRBV19 and TRBJ2-3, the complete variable domain reads DGGITQSPKYLFRKEGQNVTLSCEQNLNHDAMYWYRQDPGQGLRLIYYSQIVNDFQKGDIAEGYSVSREKKESFPLTVTSAQKNPTAFYLCASSIGTDTQYFGPGTRLTVL.

The rearrangement uses TRBV6-1 and TRBJ2-1; 7 bases fit TRBD2. In germline, CDR1 is MNHNS, CDR2 SASEGT. This CDR3 is 13 amino acids long. V shed 8 bases, J shed 9 bases, and the junction held 10 bases outside the gene matches. The CDR3 is CASSGLRVVEQFF. Here the CDR3 DNA reads TGTGCCAGCTCGGGACTACGTGTCGTTGAGCAGTTCTTC.

The chain has TRBV19 and TRBJ1-6; D remains ambiguous. With 0 bases removed from V and 10 bases from J, the gap between germline ends came to 31 bases. Germline loops: CDR1 LNHDA, CDR2 SQIVND (reference sequence). This CDR3 is built from 21 residues. The DNA for the CDR3 is TGTGCCAGTAGTATAGATCGGCTTGGGTTGAGGGCGAACTCCTATACCTCACCCCTCCACTTT. This translates into CASSIDRLGLRANSYTSPLHF.

The chain joins TRBV20-1 to TRBJ2-5, with a weak D call TRBD2 (5 bases). V lost 3 bases and J lost 3, with 14 bases in between. The CDR3 has 14 residues. Germline V lookup: CDR1 DFQATT, CDR2 SNEGSKA (reference sequence). The CDR3 reads CSASRGLAEETQYF. The CDR3 nucleotides read TGCAGTGCTAGTCGAGGGCTAGCTGAAGAGACCCAGTACTTC.

This clonotype has ten or more counts. The chain links TRBV7-2 to TRBJ2-2; possible D gene TRBD1, 6 bases. Trimming stripped 2 bases from V and 5 bases from J, with 18 bases between. The CDR3 loop spans 17 amino acids. In germline, CDR1 is SGHTA, CDR2 FQGNSA. The CDR3 DNA reads TGTGCCAGCAGCTTAAACCCCCTTTCAGGGGCGACCGGGGAGCTGTTTTTT. This sequence encodes CASSLNPLSGATGELFF.

The table lists this clonotype with many counts. This rearrangement joins TRBV9 to TRBJ1-2; 7 bases agree with TRBD1. Germline CDR1 SGDLS, CDR2 YYNGEE. CDR3 length equals 14 residues. Losses at the gene ends were 4 bases for V and 2 bases for J; bases not matched to a gene: 5. DNA of the CDR3: TGTGCCAGCAGCCCGGGGACAGAGAACTATGGCTACACCTTC. Its translation is CASSPGTENYGYTF.

This clonotype was seen ten or more times. The genes are TRBV12-3 or TRBV12-4 and TRBJ2-2; tentatively, D is TRBD2 (6 bases). The V end lost 3 bases, the J end lost 4 bases, and 9 bases lay between the germline ends. The length of the CDR3 is 14 residues. The CDR3 coding sequence is TGTGCCAGCAGTTTTCGGGAGATCACCGGGGAGCTGTTTTTT. This encodes CASSFREITGELFF.

The chain couples TRBV29-1 to TRBJ2-1; 8 positions match TRBD2. CDR1 SQVTM and CDR2 ANQGSEA come from the germline V gene. This CDR3 contains 12 residues. V lost 5 bases and J lost 7; bases outside the gene matches: 4. CDR3 residues: CSVTGTRNEQFF. The CDR3 DNA is TGCAGCGTTACCGGGACTAGAAATGAGCAGTTCTTC.

The rearrangement links TRBV29-1 to TRBJ1-1; no firm D call. Trimming removed 5 bases from V and 7 bases from J, with 11 bases in between. The CDR3 sequence is 11 residues long. Germline-derived CDR1 and CDR2 are SQVTM and ANQGSEA. The CDR3 loop is CSVWKRNEAFF. CDR3 bases: TGCAGCGTTTGGAAGAGAAATGAAGCTTTCTTT.

There are many counts of this clonotype. The chain couples TRBV5-1 to TRBJ2-3; possible D gene TRBD2, 6 bases. This CDR3 has 15 residues. Germline V gives CDR1 SGHRS, CDR2 YFSETQ. Trimming took off 0 bases at V and 2 bases at J, with 10 bases between the two ends. The CDR3 reads CASSLEGGITDTQYF. Written as DNA, the CDR3 is TGCGCCAGCAGCTTGGAGGGAGGAATCACAGATACGCAGTATTTT. Drawing the rest from reference TRBV5-1 and TRBJ2-3, the complete variable domain is KAGVTQTPRYLIKTRGQQVTLSCSPISGHRSVSWYQQTPGQGLQFLFEYFSETQRNKGNFPGRFSGRQFSNSRSEMNVSTLELGDSALYLCASSLEGGITDTQYFGPGTRLTVL.

Regarding this clonotype: This may come from a read error, since a much larger clone is one base off. The chain combines TRBV20-1 with TRBJ2-5, with 9 bases that match TRBD2. The germline V gene encodes CDR1 DFQATT and CDR2 SNEGSKA (reference sequence). The CDR3 is made up of 15 amino acids. V shed 0 bases, J shed 9 bases, and the junction held 11 bases outside the gene matches. This CDR3 reads CSAREGLARREAQYF. For the CDR3, the DNA is TGCAGTGCTAGAGAGGGACTAGCCCGTCGGGAGGCCCAGTACTTC.

A remark on this clonotype: This sequence may be a read error, since a much larger clone differs from it by one base. This rearrangement joins TRBV5-6 to TRBJ1-2, with D hard to call. This CDR3 region has 12 residues. Trimming left V 2 bases short and J 8 bases short, with 10 bases between. From germline, CDR1 is SGHDT and CDR2 YYEEEE. The CDR3 DNA sequence: TGTGCCAGCAGCTTAGGGTTTGCCGGCTACACCTTC. This translates into CASSLGFAGYTF.

As for this clonotype: Lacking the conserved final phenylalanine or tryptophan, this CDR3 likely reflects a read error. The chain couples TRBV12-3 or TRBV12-4 to TRBJ1-1; TRBD1 is a possible D gene (6 bases). CDR3 length equals 14 residues. Trimming shortened V by 5 bases and J by 3 bases, and 13 bases separated the two germline ends. Here the CDR3 reads CASSAGNRDTEAFL. The CDR3, as DNA: TGTGCCAGCAGTGCCGGGAACAGGGACACTGAAGCTTTCCTT.

The chain recombines TRBV2 with TRBJ2-3; possible D gene TRBD2, 5 bases. V lost 8 bases, J lost 6 bases, and 24 bases lay in between. Germline V gene sequence: CDR1 SNHLY, CDR2 FYNNEI. The length of the CDR3 is 16 residues. In nucleotides, the CDR3 is TGTGCCAGCTGGGGAACCCGAGGGAACCACACGGATACGCAGTATTTT. Encoded protein: CASWGTRGNHTDTQYF.

This clonotype was detected a few times. A clone one base away is much larger, so this may be a read error. The rearrangement uses TRBV20-1 and TRBJ2-5, with D unresolved. The CDR3 loop spans 12 amino acids. Germline CDR1 is DFQATT and CDR2 is SNEGSKA (reference sequence). The CDR3 protein is CSARPDLWTPYF. CDR3 coding DNA: TGCAGTGCTAGGCCGGATTTGTGGACCCCGTACTTC.